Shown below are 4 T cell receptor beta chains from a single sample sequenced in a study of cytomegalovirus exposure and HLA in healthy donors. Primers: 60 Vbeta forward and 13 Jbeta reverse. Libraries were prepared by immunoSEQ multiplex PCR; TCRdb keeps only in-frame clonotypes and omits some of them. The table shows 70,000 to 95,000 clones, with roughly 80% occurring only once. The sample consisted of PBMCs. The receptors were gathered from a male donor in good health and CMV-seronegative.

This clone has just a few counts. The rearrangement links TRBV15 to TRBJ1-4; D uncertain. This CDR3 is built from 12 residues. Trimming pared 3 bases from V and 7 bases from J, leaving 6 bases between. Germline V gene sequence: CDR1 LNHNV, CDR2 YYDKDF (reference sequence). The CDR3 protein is CATSRFSEKLFF. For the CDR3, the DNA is TGTGCCACCAGCAGGTTTAGTGAAAAACTGTTTTTT.

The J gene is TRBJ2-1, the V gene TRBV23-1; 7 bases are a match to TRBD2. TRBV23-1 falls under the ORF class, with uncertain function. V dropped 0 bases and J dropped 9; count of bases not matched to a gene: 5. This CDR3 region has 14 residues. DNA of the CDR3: TGCGCCAGCAGTCAATCGGCGGGGGTAAGTGAGCAGTTCTTC. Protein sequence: CASSQSAGVSEQFF.

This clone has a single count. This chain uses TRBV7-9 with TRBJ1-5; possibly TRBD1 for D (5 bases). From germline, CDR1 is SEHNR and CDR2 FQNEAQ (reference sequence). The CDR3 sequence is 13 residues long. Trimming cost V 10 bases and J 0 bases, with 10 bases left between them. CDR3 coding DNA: TGTGCCAACAAACAGGATAGCAATCAGCCCCAGCATTTT. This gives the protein CANKQDSNQPQHF. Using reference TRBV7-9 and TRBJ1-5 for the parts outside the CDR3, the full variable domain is DTGVSQNPRHKITKRGQNVTFRCDPISEHNRLYWYRQTLGQGPEFLTYFQNEAQLEKSRLLSDRFSAERPKGSFSTLEIQRTEQGDSAMYLCANKQDSNQPQHFGDGTRLSIL.

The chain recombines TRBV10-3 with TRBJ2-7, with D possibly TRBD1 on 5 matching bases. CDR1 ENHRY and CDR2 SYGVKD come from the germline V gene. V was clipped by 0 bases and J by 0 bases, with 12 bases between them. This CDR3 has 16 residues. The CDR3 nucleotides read TGTGCCATCAGTGAGTCGATGACAGCGAGCTCCTACGAGCAGTACTTC. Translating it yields CAISESMTASSYEQYF.